The 24 T cell receptor beta chains listed next were all sequenced from one sample in a study of siplizumab effects on memory and regulatory T cells. Assay: immunoSEQ multiplex PCR; the TCRdb copy retains only in-frame clones and omits some. This table has 50,000 to 55,000 clones, under 98% appearing once. Sample: naive CD4+ T cells sorted from blood. Every receptor here comes from a human donor in good health.

The chain links TRBV11-2 to TRBJ2-7, with D perhaps TRBD2 (6 bases). Trimming took off 5 bases at V and 6 bases at J, with 11 bases between the two ends. Germline CDR1 reads SGHAT; CDR2 reads FQNNGV. The CDR3 loop spans 12 amino acids. The CDR3 coding sequence is TGTGCCAGCAGCCATGCGGGGCGCGAGCAGTACTTC. Protein: CASSHAGREQYF.

The rearrangement joins TRBV21-1 to TRBJ2-7. TRBV21-1 counts as a pseudogene. The CDR3 is made up of 15 amino acids. The CDR3 spells CASIDRDPSAYEQYF. The CDR3 DNA follows: TGTGCCAGCATCGACCGGGACCCCTCTGCCTACGAGCAGTACTTC.

This chain connects TRBV7-9 to TRBJ1-1; TRBD1 agrees at 7 bases. The ends lost 5 bases at V and 4 bases at J; junction bases unmatched: 7. CDR1 is SEHNR and CDR2 is FQNEAQ in the germline V gene (reference sequence). The CDR3 consists of 14 residues. In DNA, the CDR3 is TGTGCCAGCAGCACCCAGAGACAGGGCACTGAAGCTTTCTTT. Encoded protein: CASSTQRQGTEAFF.

This chain joins TRBV6-5 and TRBJ2-2; possible D gene TRBD1, 6 bases. This CDR3 spans 14 amino acids. Trimming took off 6 bases at V and 1 base at J, with 9 bases between the two ends. In germline, CDR1 is MNHEY, CDR2 SVGAGI. CDR3 bases: TGTGCCAGCAGGTGGGACAAGAACACCGGGGAGCTGTTTTTT. It translates to CASRWDKNTGELFF.

This rearrangement joins TRBV13 to TRBJ1-1; no definite D call. This CDR3 is 13 amino acids long. V was clipped by 1 base and J by 0 bases, with 3 bases between them. CDR1 is PRHDT, CDR2 FYEKMQ, per germline (reference sequence). The CDR3 region is CASSLVLNTEAFF. CDR3 coding DNA: TGTGCCAGCAGCTTAGTACTGAACACTGAAGCTTTCTTT.

This chain uses TRBV11-3 with TRBJ2-5; D perhaps matches TRBD1 (5 bases). Trimming left V 5 bases short and J 5 bases short, with 15 bases between. The germline CDR1 and CDR2 sequences are SGHNT and YENEEA. This CDR3 region has 14 residues. The CDR3 sequence: CASSRQKAGETQYF. The CDR3 DNA follows: TGTGCCAGCAGCCGACAGAAGGCCGGGGAGACCCAGTACTTC.

The chain carries TRBV7-9 and TRBJ2-1; perhaps TRBD2 as D (5 bases). CDR1 and CDR2 from the germline V gene are SEHNR and FQNEAQ (reference sequence). This CDR3 is built from 11 residues. Deletions cut 5 bases from V and 12 bases from J, with 11 bases between. CDR3 in amino acids: CASSNGLGQFF. The CDR3 nucleotides read TGTGCCAGCAGCAATGGACTGGGGCAGTTCTTC.

This CDR3 reads CASSGTTPDTQYF. The CDR3 DNA sequence: TGTGCCAGCAGCGGGACCACCCCAGATACGCAGTATTTT. V usage is TRBV9 and J usage is TRBJ2-3; D is unresolved. V lost 3 bases to trimming and J lost 4 bases, with 9 bases between them. CDR3 size: 13 residues. Germline CDR1 SGDLS, CDR2 YYNGEE.

The rearrangement joins TRBV7-3 to TRBJ2-1, with 13 bases lining up with TRBD2. V lost 6 bases, J lost 12 bases, and 14 bases stayed unmatched. The germline CDR1 and CDR2 sequences are SGHTA and FQGTGA. The CDR3 runs 16 residues. CDR3 protein: CASSPYPGTSGAVQFF. The CDR3 DNA sequence: TGTGCCAGCAGTCCCTACCCCGGGACTAGCGGGGCGGTGCAGTTCTTC.

J is TRBJ2-7 and V is TRBV6-1; TRBD2 is a possible D gene (5 bases). Looked up from germline, CDR1 is MNHNS and CDR2 is SASEGT. The V and J ends lost 7 bases and 3 bases respectively, with 19 bases between them. This CDR3 is built from 15 residues. CDR3 bases: TGTGCCAGCAATCTGGGCACTGGGAGAATCTACGAGCAGTACTTC. It encodes CASNLGTGRIYEQYF.

The chain joins TRBV30 to TRBJ1-2; D not certain. Trimming stripped 2 bases from V and 3 bases from J, with 4 bases between. Germline CDR1 is GTSNPN and CDR2 is SVGIG (reference sequence). The CDR3 loop spans 11 amino acids. The CDR3 DNA reads as TGTGCCTGGAGTACTTACTATGGCTACACCTTC. This codes for CAWSTYYGYTF.

J is TRBJ2-1 and V is TRBV9, with TRBD2 matching 11 bases. V lost 4 bases to trimming and J lost 6 bases; unmatched junction nucleotides: 18. This CDR3 is 19 amino acids long. Germline V gene lookup returns CDR1 SGDLS and CDR2 YYNGEE. In DNA, the CDR3 is TGTGCCAGCAGCTCGCAGACGAAGAAACTAGCGGGAGTTTCCAATGAGCAGTTCTTC. Amino acid sequence: CASSSQTKKLAGVSNEQFF.

V is TRBV18 and J is TRBJ1-2; D ambiguous. This CDR3 is 18 amino acids long. The V end was cut by 1 base, the J end by 0 bases, with 18 bases between. CDR1 and CDR2 (germline): KGHSH, LQKENI. In nucleotides, the CDR3 is TGTGCCAGCTCACCACTAAAGAATGGGGTTACAGCTAACTATGGCTACACCTTC. Protein sequence: CASSPLKNGVTANYGYTF.

V usage is TRBV15 and J usage is TRBJ2-3; 10 nucleotides match TRBD2. The germline V gene encodes CDR1 LNHNV and CDR2 YYDKDF (reference sequence). With V trimmed by 1 base and J by 3 bases, 4 bases remained unmatched. The CDR3 is 16 amino acids. CDR3 region: CATSRAPAGGTDTQYF. For the CDR3, the DNA is TGTGCCACCAGCAGAGCACCAGCGGGAGGGACAGATACGCAGTATTTT.

This chain uses TRBV19 with TRBJ1-5; maybe TRBD1 (6 bases). From germline, CDR1 is LNHDA and CDR2 SQIVND (reference sequence). The V gene lost 7 bases and the J gene lost 7 bases, with 14 bases spanning the gap. The CDR3 spans 13 residues. The DNA of the CDR3 is TGTGCCAGTAATAGGGACACGTGGCAGCCCCAGCATTTT. This encodes CASNRDTWQPQHF.

The chain couples TRBV6-1 to TRBJ1-5; 7 bases align to TRBD1. V was pared by 3 bases and J by 5 bases, with 4 bases of the junction left unmatched. The CDR3 runs 14 residues. Germline V lookup: CDR1 MNHNS, CDR2 SASEGT. In DNA form, the CDR3 reads TGTGCCAGCAGTGAGGGACAGATCTATCAGCCCCAGCATTTT. It yields the protein CASSEGQIYQPQHF.

J is TRBJ1-4 and V is TRBV18; weak D call: TRBD1 (5 bases). The CDR3 length is 13 residues. Looked up from germline, CDR1 is KGHSH and CDR2 is LQKENI. V lost 6 bases to trimming and J lost 7 bases, with 12 bases between them. For the CDR3, the DNA is TGTGCCAGCTCTAGGGGTCGCGGTGAAAAACTGTTTTTT. Its protein product is CASSRGRGEKLFF.

The rearrangement uses TRBV19 and TRBJ1-6; 7 positions agree with TRBD1. The junction had 7 bases not matched to a gene; V was cut back by 7 bases and J by 7 bases. The CDR3 consists of 14 residues. Germline assignment: CDR1 LNHDA and CDR2 SQIVND (reference sequence). CDR3 protein: CASTGTGQNSPLHF. The CDR3 DNA reads TGTGCCAGTACTGGGACGGGACAGAATTCACCCCTCCACTTT.

The chain carries TRBV6-6 and TRBJ2-2; D call uncertain. CDR3 length: 16 residues. Trimming removed 0 bases at V and 0 bases at J, with 8 bases between. Per germline, CDR1 MNHNY and CDR2 SVGAGI (reference sequence). CDR3 sequence: CASSYSGKANTGELFF. CDR3 nucleotide sequence: TGTGCCAGCAGTTACTCTGGCAAAGCGAACACCGGGGAGCTGTTTTTT.

The chain links TRBV18 to TRBJ1-1; 8 bases match TRBD1. With 6 bases clipped from V and 7 bases from J, the junction kept 13 bases outside the gene matches. The CDR3 has 15 residues. The germline V gene encodes CDR1 KGHSH and CDR2 LQKENI. This CDR3 reads CASSPGTGTTDEAFF. Written as DNA, the CDR3 is TGTGCCAGCTCCCCTGGGACAGGCACGACCGATGAAGCTTTCTTT.

The CDR3 DNA sequence: TGCAGTGCTTCCGGACTAGCGGGATCGTTCTTC. Its translation is CSASGLAGSFF. This chain links TRBV20-1 with TRBJ2-1; 12 bases map to TRBD2. Losses at the gene ends were 5 bases for V and 15 bases for J; bases not matched to a gene: 5. This CDR3 has 11 amino acids. Germline CDR1 DFQATT, CDR2 SNEGSKA (reference sequence).

The chain has TRBV10-3 and TRBJ2-3, with D possibly TRBD2 on 6 matching bases. CDR1 is ENHRY and CDR2 is SYGVKD in the germline V gene. Deletions cut 8 bases from V and 2 bases from J, with 14 bases between. The CDR3 runs to 14 residues. CDR3 nucleotides: TGTGCCATCCGGCGGGCGGGGCACACAGATACGCAGTATTTT. Residues: CAIRRAGHTDTQYF.

The CDR3, as DNA: TGTGCCAGCAGCACAGGGACAGGGGGCGGAGAGACCCAGTACTTC. Its protein product is CASSTGTGGGETQYF. V usage is TRBV7-9 and J usage is TRBJ2-5; 12 bases fit TRBD1. V trimming: 5 bases; J trimming: 4 bases; junction bases outside the gene matches: 5. The germline CDR1 and CDR2 sequences are SEHNR and FQNEAQ (reference sequence). The CDR3 loop spans 15 amino acids.

The chain couples TRBV27 to TRBJ2-7; D is uncertain. Germline loops: CDR1 MNHEY, CDR2 SMNVEV (reference sequence). The CDR3 totals 15 residues. V lost 1 base and J 0 bases, leaving 10 bases between the germline ends. The CDR3, as DNA: TGTGCCAGCAGTTTATTACCAAGGAGCTCCTACGAGCAGTACTTC. This sequence encodes CASSLLPRSSYEQYF.